The 21 T cell receptor beta chains reported below all come from one sample, sequenced in a study of T-cell reconstitution after alpha-beta-depleted transplantation in children. A library of TCRbeta sequences, prepared with unique molecular identifiers, was generated. TCRdb redid the calling of the PCR reads with MiXCR, one entry per CDR3 protein. The sample comprises fewer than 400,000 distinct CDR3 sequences, around 25% of which are singletons, and approximately 11% rests with the top ten. Material: PBMCs, mostly from graft donor cells, obtained 180 days after TCRalphabeta/CD19-depleted stem cell transplant. These receptor sequences come from a male patient younger than 18 who had a stem cell transplant for acute lymphoblastic leukemia, so the T cells may come from the graft donor.

The genes are TRBV12-3 or TRBV12-4 and TRBJ2-5; D possibly uses TRBD1 or TRBD2 (7 bases each). The CDR3 is 15 amino acids. Deletions cut 6 bases from V and 1 base from J, with 15 bases between. CDR3 sequence reads: CASSRQGGGQETQYF. The CDR3 DNA reads as TGTGCCAGCAGCCGACAGGGAGGGGGCCAAGAGACCCAGTACTTC.

The table lists this clonotype with a few counts. The V and J genes are TRBV12-3 or TRBV12-4 and TRBJ1-1; the D gene is possibly TRBD1 (5 bases). The CDR3 runs 14 residues. V was trimmed by 2 bases and J by 4 bases, leaving 11 bases between them. CDR3 nucleotides: TGTGCCAGCAGTTTAATAGGACAAAGCACTGAAGCTTTCTTT. It encodes CASSLIGQSTEAFF.

At least ten counts were recorded for this clonotype. This chain links TRBV10-1 with TRBJ2-1; 8 bases match TRBD2. Unmatched junction bases numbered 8, after V lost 6 bases and J lost 10 bases. The germline gives CDR1 WNHNN, CDR2 SYGVQD (reference sequence). The CDR3 runs to 13 residues. The CDR3 nucleotides are TGCGCCAGCAGCTCTGGGACTAGTAAAGAGCAGTTCTTC. The encoded protein is CASSSGTSKEQFF.

Here the CDR3 reads CASSFEPRSSYEQYF. The CDR3 DNA reads as TGTGCCAGCAGTTTTGAACCTAGGAGCTCCTACGAGCAGTACTTC. The V and J genes are TRBV28 and TRBJ2-7; D remains unclear. V was trimmed by 3 bases and J by 0 bases, leaving 12 bases between them. Germline values: CDR1 MDHEN, CDR2 SYDVKM. CDR3 length: 15 amino acids.

The rearrangement links TRBV7-6 to TRBJ2-1; D gene uncertain. V was pared by 1 base and J by 5 bases, with 9 bases between. Germline assignment: CDR1 SGHVS and CDR2 FNYEAQ. The CDR3 runs 14 residues. The CDR3 region is CASSLVPRNNEQFF. CDR3 sequence (DNA): TGTGCCAGCAGCTTAGTCCCCAGAAACAATGAGCAGTTCTTC.

This chain connects TRBV20-1 to TRBJ2-3, with 12 bases fitting TRBD2. CDR3 length: 16 amino acids. CDR1 is DFQATT, CDR2 SNEGSKA, per germline (reference sequence). V lost 5 bases and J lost 3; bases outside the gene matches: 9. CDR3 coding DNA: TGCAGTGCTCCCTCTAGCGGGAGGGCCTTAACAGATACGCAGTATTTT. Translated, it gives CSAPSSGRALTDTQYF.

This chain connects TRBV29-1 to TRBJ1-2; TRBD1 is a possible D gene (5 bases). Trimming removed 5 bases at V and 6 bases at J, with 16 bases between. In germline, CDR1 is SQVTM, CDR2 ANQGSEA. This CDR3 has 13 amino acids. Written as DNA, the CDR3 is TGCAGCGTTATTCGACAGAGGTTCGATGGCTACACCTTC. The encoded protein is CSVIRQRFDGYTF.

This clonotype has more than one count but fewer than ten. This chain joins TRBV7-3 and TRBJ2-1; 7 positions agree with TRBD2. There are 15 residues in the CDR3. The V segment lost 0 bases and the J segment 3 bases; nucleotides outside the gene matches: 2. The germline CDR1 and CDR2 sequences are SGHTA and FQGTGA. The CDR3 DNA reads TGTGCCAGCAGCTTAACCAGGACTAGCTACAATGAGCAGTTCTTC. Translating it yields CASSLTRTSYNEQFF.

The chain carries TRBV24-1 and TRBJ2-2, with 7 positions matching TRBD2. V lost 9 bases to trimming and J lost 3 bases; unmatched junction nucleotides: 6. This CDR3 is 14 amino acids long. Germline V gives CDR1 KGHDR, CDR2 SFDVKD. The CDR3 loop is CATRGVGDTGELFF. The CDR3 bases are TGTGCCACCCGGGGGGTGGGCGACACCGGGGAGCTGTTTTTT.

The rearrangement joins TRBV20-1 to TRBJ2-1; possibly TRBD2 for D (5 bases). The germline gives CDR1 DFQATT, CDR2 SNEGSKA (reference sequence). Trimming pared 0 bases from V and 1 base from J, leaving 10 bases between. This CDR3 spans 15 amino acids. The CDR3 loop reads CSARDPGKSYNEQFF. In DNA form, the CDR3 reads TGCAGTGCTAGAGATCCGGGAAAGTCCTACAATGAGCAGTTCTTC.

The chain is built from TRBV5-1 and TRBJ2-3, with D unclear. Germline CDR1 SGHRS, CDR2 YFSETQ. V lost 4 bases and J lost 6, with 15 bases in between. The CDR3 covers 14 residues. In DNA, the CDR3 is TGCGCCAGCAGCCGCCGACGGCCGGGCGATACGCAGTATTTT. Translation gives CASSRRRPGDTQYF. Full variable domain (missing parts from reference TRBV5-1 and TRBJ2-3): KAGVTQTPRYLIKTRGQQVTLSCSPISGHRSVSWYQQTPGQGLQFLFEYFSETQRNKGNFPGRFSGRQFSNSRSEMNVSTLELGDSALYLCASSRRRPGDTQYFGPGTRLTVL.

This clonotype appeared a few times. The chain couples TRBV6-5 to TRBJ2-1, with 9 bases identical to TRBD2. Germline-derived CDR1 and CDR2 are MNHEY and SVGAGI. This CDR3 has 18 amino acids. The junction had 12 bases not matched to a gene; V was cut back by 3 bases and J by 3 bases. CDR3 DNA: TGTGCCAGCAGTTATCGATTAGCGCGGGAGGGCGTCTACAATGAGCAGTTCTTC. Amino acids: CASSYRLAREGVYNEQFF.

This chain uses TRBV20-1 with TRBJ2-7; D is uncertain. Germline V gives CDR1 DFQATT, CDR2 SNEGSKA (reference sequence). CDR3 length equals 14 residues. V lost 1 base to trimming and J lost 2 bases, with 12 bases between them. DNA for the CDR3: TGCAGTGCTAGAGTCAACGGGCCAGCCTACGAGCAGTACTTC. This gives the protein CSARVNGPAYEQYF.

This clonotype was counted many times. The gene calls are TRBV5-1 and TRBJ2-5; possibly TRBD2 for D (5 bases). Germline loops: CDR1 SGHRS, CDR2 YFSETQ. The CDR3 contains 14 residues. Trimming cost V 0 bases and J 5 bases, with 11 bases left between them. CDR3: CASSLGLQRETQYF. The DNA for the CDR3 is TGCGCCAGCAGCTTGGGACTACAGCGGGAGACCCAGTACTTC.

The V and J genes are TRBV6-1 and TRBJ2-2, with 8 bases lining up with TRBD2. The CDR3 has 19 amino acids. J gave up 8 bases and V 4 bases, and 21 bases lay outside the gene matches. The germline V gene has CDR1 MNHNS and CDR2 SASEGT. The chain's CDR3 is CASSGPQWRGRNPTGELFF. DNA of the CDR3: TGTGCCAGCAGTGGCCCTCAATGGCGCGGGAGGAATCCTACTGGGGAGCTGTTTTTT.

V gene TRBV5-1 combines with J gene TRBJ2-7, with D perhaps TRBD2 (5 bases). This CDR3 spans 14 amino acids. CDR1 and CDR2 (germline): SGHRS, YFSETQ. Trimming took 2 bases from V and 7 from J, leaving 16 bases between them. CDR3 nucleotides: TGCGCCAGCAGCTTTGGTCCTTTAGCGTTGGAGCAGTACTTC. It codes for CASSFGPLALEQYF.

This rearrangement joins TRBV29-1 to TRBJ2-3; tentatively, D is TRBD2 (5 bases). Germline V gene sequence: CDR1 SQVTM, CDR2 ANQGSEA. The V and J ends lost 8 bases and 9 bases respectively, with 15 bases between them. The CDR3 totals 11 residues. The CDR3 spells CSLRVGWTQYF. In nucleotides, the CDR3 is TGCAGCTTGAGGGTAGGGTGGACGCAGTATTTT.

This clonotype was counted between two and nine times. The J gene is TRBJ2-7, the V gene TRBV9, with 7 bases that match TRBD1. The V segment lost 3 bases and the J segment 2 bases; nucleotides outside the gene matches: 11. This CDR3 is 16 amino acids long. CDR1 is SGDLS and CDR2 is YYNGEE in the germline V gene. The CDR3: CASSEGPGTEPYEQYF. In DNA form, the CDR3 reads TGTGCCAGCAGCGAGGGGCCCGGGACAGAACCCTACGAGCAGTACTTC.

The chain uses TRBV7-8 and TRBJ2-1, with TRBD2 as a possible D gene (5 bases). Trimming left V 2 bases short and J 0 bases short, with 8 bases between. The CDR3 spans 15 residues. Germline V lookup: CDR1 SGHVS, CDR2 FQNEAQ. In DNA, the CDR3 is TGTGCCAGCAGCTTATACGGGGACTCCTACAATGAGCAGTTCTTC. This sequence encodes CASSLYGDSYNEQFF.

This clonotype was picked up one time. The genes are TRBV7-3 and TRBJ2-5, with 9 nucleotides matching TRBD2. V was clipped by 2 bases and J by 1 base; unmatched bases: 5. Germline V CDR1 and CDR2: SGHTA, FQGTGA. The CDR3 is made up of 16 amino acids. The CDR3 DNA reads as TGTGCCAGCAGCTTAGGGCTAGCGGGACGCCAAGAGACCCAGTACTTC. Amino acid sequence: CASSLGLAGRQETQYF.

For the CDR3, the DNA is TGCGCCAGCAGCTTGACTGTGCTAGCGGGAGCGGGATACAATGAGCAGTTCTTC. This gives the protein CASSLTVLAGAGYNEQFF. V is TRBV5-1 and J is TRBJ2-1; 10 bases are a match to TRBD2. Germline V gene sequence: CDR1 SGHRS, CDR2 YFSETQ. The CDR3 covers 18 residues. V lost 1 base, J lost 4 bases, and 11 bases stayed unmatched. The entire variable domain, with the rest obtained from reference TRBV5-1 and TRBJ2-1, is as follows: KAGVTQTPRYLIKTRGQQVTLSCSPISGHRSVSWYQQTPGQGLQFLFEYFSETQRNKGNFPGRFSGRQFSNSRSEMNVSTLELGDSALYLCASSLTVLAGAGYNEQFFGPGTRLTVL.